This TCR beta chain was sequenced for a study of regulatory T cells in long-lasting Graves disease. To note about this clonotype: Its antigen remains unknown.

Regarding time point: persistent/refractory GD, antithyroid drugs over 5 years with positive TRAb. From RNA extracted from PBMCs, the TCR library was made. The CDR3 has 15 amino acids. V lost 4 bases to trimming and J lost 2 bases, with 13 bases between them. Germline values: CDR1 MNHNS, CDR2 SASEGT. To make TCR beta libraries, researchers used iRepertoire HTBI primers and Arm-PCR of CDR3 regions. A single record per CDR3 protein comes from TCRdb applying MiXCR to the multiplex PCR reads. Of some 470,000 distinct CDR3 sequences in the sample, approximately 21% are singletons; the top ten hold around 7%. Broader study findings: Favored gene segments in persistent disease were TRBV28, TRBJ1-2 and TRBJ2-5. Only peripheral blood was studied, not thyroid tissue.

This material consisted of peripheral blood mononuclear cells (PBMCs), taken when the disease was refractory, from a patient treated with antithyroid drugs. The chain couples TRBV6-1 to TRBJ2-3, with D maybe TRBD2 (5 bases). This clonotype was sampled from a female donor with Graves disease. The CDR3 nucleotides are TGTGCCAGCAGTGGAATGACGGGAAACACAGATACGCAGTATTTT. Protein sequence: CASSGMTGNTDTQYF.